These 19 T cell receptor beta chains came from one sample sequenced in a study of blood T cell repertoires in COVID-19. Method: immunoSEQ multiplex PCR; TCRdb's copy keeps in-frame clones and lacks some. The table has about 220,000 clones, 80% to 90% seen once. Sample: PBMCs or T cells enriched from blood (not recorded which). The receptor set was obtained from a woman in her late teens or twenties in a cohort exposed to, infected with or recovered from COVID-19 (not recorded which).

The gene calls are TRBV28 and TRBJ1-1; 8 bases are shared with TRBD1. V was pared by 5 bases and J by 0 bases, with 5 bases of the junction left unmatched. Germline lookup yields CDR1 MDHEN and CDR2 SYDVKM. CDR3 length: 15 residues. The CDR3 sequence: CASSTRQGMNTEAFF. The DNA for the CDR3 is TGTGCCAGCAGTACTAGACAGGGGATGAACACTGAAGCTTTCTTT.

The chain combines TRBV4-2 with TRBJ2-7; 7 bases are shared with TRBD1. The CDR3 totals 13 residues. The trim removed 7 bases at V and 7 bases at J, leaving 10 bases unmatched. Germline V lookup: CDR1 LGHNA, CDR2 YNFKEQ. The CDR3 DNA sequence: TGTGCCAGCAAGGGGGCCCTAGGTGGGGAGCAGTACTTC. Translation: CASKGALGGEQYF.

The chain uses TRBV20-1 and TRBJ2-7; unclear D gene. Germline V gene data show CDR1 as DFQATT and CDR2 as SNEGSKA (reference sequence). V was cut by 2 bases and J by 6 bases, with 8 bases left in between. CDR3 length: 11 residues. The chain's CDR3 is CSARRPGEQYF. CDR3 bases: TGCAGTGCTAGACGCCCGGGCGAGCAGTACTTC.

As DNA, the CDR3 is TGTGCCAGCAGTGAACTCGGGACAGGGGCTCGGTTTGGGCAGTTCTTC. It translates to CASSELGTGARFGQFF. This rearrangement joins TRBV6-1 to TRBJ2-1; the match to TRBD1 covers 10 bases. V was pared by 2 bases and J by 12 bases, with 13 bases of the junction left unmatched. The germline V gene has CDR1 MNHNS and CDR2 SASEGT. This CDR3 is 16 amino acids long.

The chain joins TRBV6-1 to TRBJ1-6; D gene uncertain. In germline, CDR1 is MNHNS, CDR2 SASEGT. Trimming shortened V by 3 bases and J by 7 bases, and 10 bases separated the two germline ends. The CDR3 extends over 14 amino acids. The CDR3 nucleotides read TGTGCCAGCAGTGATGTAAACGGGAATTCACCCCTCCACTTT. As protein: CASSDVNGNSPLHF.

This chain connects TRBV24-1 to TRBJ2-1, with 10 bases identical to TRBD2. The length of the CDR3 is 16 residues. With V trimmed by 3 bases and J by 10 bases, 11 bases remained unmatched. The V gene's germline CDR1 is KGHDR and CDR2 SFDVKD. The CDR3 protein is CATSDGIAGGGEEQFF. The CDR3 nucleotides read TGTGCCACCAGTGATGGGATAGCGGGGGGAGGGGAGGAGCAGTTCTTC.

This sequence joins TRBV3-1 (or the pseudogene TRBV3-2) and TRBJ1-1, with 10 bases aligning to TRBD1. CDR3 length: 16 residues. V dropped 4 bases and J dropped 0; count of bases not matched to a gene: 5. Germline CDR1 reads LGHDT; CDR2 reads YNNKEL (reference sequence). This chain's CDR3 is CASSPGQGLMNTEAFF. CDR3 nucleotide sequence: TGTGCCAGCAGCCCGGGACAGGGGTTGATGAACACTGAAGCTTTCTTT.

In nucleotides, the CDR3 is TGTGCCAGCAGCTTCCGACAGGCTCCGTCGCAAGAGACCCAGTACTTC. Translated, it gives CASSFRQAPSQETQYF. The chain couples TRBV3-1 (or the pseudogene TRBV3-2) to TRBJ2-5, with D maybe TRBD1 (6 bases). Germline V lookup: CDR1 LGHDT, CDR2 YNNKEL (reference sequence). The ends were cut back, 5 bases at V and 2 bases at J, with 18 bases in the middle. The CDR3 extends over 16 amino acids.

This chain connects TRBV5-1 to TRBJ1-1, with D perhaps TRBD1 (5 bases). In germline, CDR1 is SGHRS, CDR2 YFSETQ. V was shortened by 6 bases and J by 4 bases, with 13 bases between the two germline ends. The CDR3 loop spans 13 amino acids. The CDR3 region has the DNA TGCGCCAGCAACTCGGGGGTTGGCACTGAAGCTTTCTTT. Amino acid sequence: CASNSGVGTEAFF.

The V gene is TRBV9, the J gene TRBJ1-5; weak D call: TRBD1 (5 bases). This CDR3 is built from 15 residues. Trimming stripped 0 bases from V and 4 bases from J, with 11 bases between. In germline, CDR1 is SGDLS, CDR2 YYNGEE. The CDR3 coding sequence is TGTGCCAGCAGCGTAGGCAGGGCCTTGAATCAGCCCCAGCATTTT. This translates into CASSVGRALNQPQHF.

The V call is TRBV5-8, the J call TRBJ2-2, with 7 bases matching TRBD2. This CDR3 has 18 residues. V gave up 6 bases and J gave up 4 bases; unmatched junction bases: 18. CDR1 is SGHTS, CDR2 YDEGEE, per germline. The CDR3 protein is CASTLMLTGGRSTGELFF. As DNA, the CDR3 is TGTGCCAGCACCCTAATGCTTACGGGGGGTCGAAGCACCGGGGAGCTGTTTTTT.

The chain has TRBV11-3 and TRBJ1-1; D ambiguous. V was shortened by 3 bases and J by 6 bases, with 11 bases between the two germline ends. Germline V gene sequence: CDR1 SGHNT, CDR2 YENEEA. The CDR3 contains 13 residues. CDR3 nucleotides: TGTGCCAGCAGCTTCGGGGAAGATTCTGAAGCTTTCTTT. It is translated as CASSFGEDSEAFF.

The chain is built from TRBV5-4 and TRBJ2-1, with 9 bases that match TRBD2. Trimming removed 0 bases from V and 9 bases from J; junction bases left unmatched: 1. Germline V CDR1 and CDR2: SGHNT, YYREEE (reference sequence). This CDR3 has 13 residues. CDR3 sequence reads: CASSLDSGSEQFF. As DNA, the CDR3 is TGTGCCAGCAGCTTGGATAGCGGGAGTGAGCAGTTCTTC.

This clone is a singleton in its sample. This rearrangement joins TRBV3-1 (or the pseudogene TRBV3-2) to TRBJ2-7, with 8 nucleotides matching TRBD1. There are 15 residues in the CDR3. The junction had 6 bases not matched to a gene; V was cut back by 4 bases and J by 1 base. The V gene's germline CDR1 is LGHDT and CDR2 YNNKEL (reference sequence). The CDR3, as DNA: TGTGCCAGCAGCCCCACCCAGGGGGCTTCCTACGAGCAGTACTTC. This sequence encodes CASSPTQGASYEQYF.

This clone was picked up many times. The CDR3 region is CASSQDWTSGGADTQYF. The CDR3 region has the DNA TGTGCCAGCAGCCAAGACTGGACTAGCGGGGGGGCAGATACGCAGTATTTT. The chain combines TRBV4-2 with TRBJ2-3; 15 bases are a match to TRBD2. This CDR3 is built from 17 residues. The V gene's germline CDR1 is LGHNA and CDR2 YNFKEQ. After removal of 0 bases from V and 4 bases from J, the junction contained 2 bases not matched to a gene.

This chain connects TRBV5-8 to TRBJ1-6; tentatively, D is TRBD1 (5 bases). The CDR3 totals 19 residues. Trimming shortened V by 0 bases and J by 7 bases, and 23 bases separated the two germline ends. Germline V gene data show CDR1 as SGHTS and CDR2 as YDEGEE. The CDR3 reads CASSLDPLDSVGLNSPLHF. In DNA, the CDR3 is TGTGCCAGCAGCTTGGACCCACTCGACAGTGTCGGGCTCAATTCACCCCTCCACTTT.

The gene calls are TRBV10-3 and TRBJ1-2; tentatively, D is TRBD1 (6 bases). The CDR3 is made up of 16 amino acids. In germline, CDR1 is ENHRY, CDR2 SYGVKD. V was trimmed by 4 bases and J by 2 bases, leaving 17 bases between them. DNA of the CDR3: TGTGCCATCAGTGTGGTTCAGGGGTTGGGCAACTATGGCTACACCTTC. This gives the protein CAISVVQGLGNYGYTF.

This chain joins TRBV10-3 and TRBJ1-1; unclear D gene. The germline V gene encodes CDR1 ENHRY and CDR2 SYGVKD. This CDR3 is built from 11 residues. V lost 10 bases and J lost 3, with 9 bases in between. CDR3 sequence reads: CATSGDTEAFF. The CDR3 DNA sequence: TGTGCCACCAGCGGGGACACTGAAGCTTTCTTT.

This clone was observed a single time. In DNA form, the CDR3 reads TGCGCCAGCAGCTCGGGACAGGGGAACTATGGCTACACCTTC. It yields the protein CASSSGQGNYGYTF. The rearrangement uses TRBV5-1 and TRBJ1-2, with 10 positions matching TRBD1. Germline V CDR1 and CDR2: SGHRS, YFSETQ. CDR3 length: 14 amino acids. With V trimmed by 3 bases and J by 2 bases, 1 base remained unmatched.